Below, 21 T cell receptor beta chains from the same sample are listed, as sequenced in a study of cytomegalovirus exposure and HLA in healthy donors. The PCR employed 60 Vbeta primers together with 13 Jbeta primers. The data were produced by immunoSEQ multiplex PCR, yet TCRdb's version contains in-frame clones alone and is incomplete. The data show roughly 190,000 clones, around 76% seen once. The sample consisted of PBMCs. Every receptor here comes from a woman aged 30 to 39 in good health and CMV-seropositive.

The CDR3 spells CTSSHEPGTGSPGELFF. CDR3 DNA: TGCACCAGCAGCCACGAACCCGGGACAGGGAGCCCCGGGGAGCTGTTTTTT. V gene TRBV1 combines with J gene TRBJ2-2; the D call in the table, TRBD1, was not verified against the DNA. TRBV1 is a documented pseudogene. The CDR3 runs 17 residues.

Concerning this clone itself: At one boundary the junction diverges from the germline segment, which might be a read error. J is TRBJ1-1 and V is TRBV4-1, with 7 bases that match TRBD1. Germline loops: CDR1 MGHRA, CDR2 YSYEKL. The CDR3 consists of 14 residues. This CDR3 is CASSQDPSGQSFVF. CDR3 sequence (DNA): TGCGCCAGCAGCCAAGATCCGTCGGGACAGAGTTTTGTCTTT.

The rearrangement uses TRBV10-3 and TRBJ2-1; tentatively, D is TRBD2 (6 bases). The CDR3 runs 14 residues. The germline V gene encodes CDR1 ENHRY and CDR2 SYGVKD. The V and J ends lost 10 bases and 7 bases respectively, with 20 bases between them. CDR3 in amino acids: CASGAAASGNEQFF. DNA of the CDR3: TGTGCCAGCGGGGCTGCGGCGTCGGGTAATGAGCAGTTCTTC.

The CDR3 DNA reads as TGTGCCAGCAGCAAAAATCGGGGAAGGTTAAGGAATTCACCCCTCCACTTT. Protein product: CASSKNRGRLRNSPLHF. The rearrangement uses TRBV21-1 and TRBJ1-6. TRBV21-1 is listed as a pseudogene. The CDR3 loop spans 17 amino acids.

The chain carries TRBV30 and TRBJ1-4; no clear D gene. In germline, CDR1 is GTSNPN, CDR2 SVGIG (reference sequence). There are 15 residues in the CDR3. Trimming pared 1 base from V and 8 bases from J, leaving 17 bases between. CDR3 sequence reads: CAWSGEAPRKEKLFF. The CDR3 DNA sequence: TGTGCCTGGAGTGGGGAGGCCCCGAGAAAGGAAAAACTGTTTTTT.

This clone has just a few counts. The CDR3 spells CASSVDGNTEAFF. CDR3 nucleotides: TGTGCCAGCAGCGTAGACGGGAACACTGAAGCTTTCTTT. The V gene is TRBV9, the J gene TRBJ1-1; D is uncertain. The V and J ends lost 0 bases and 1 base respectively, with 4 bases between them. CDR1 SGDLS and CDR2 YYNGEE come from the germline V gene. The CDR3 runs 13 residues.

The chain joins TRBV5-6 to TRBJ1-1, with unresolved D. The V gene lost 4 bases and the J gene lost 0 bases, with 7 bases spanning the gap. Germline assignment: CDR1 SGHDT and CDR2 YYEEEE. The CDR3 length is 13 residues. CDR3 protein: CASSVDMNTEAFF. DNA of the CDR3: TGTGCCAGCAGCGTTGACATGAACACTGAAGCTTTCTTT.

The J gene is TRBJ1-6, the V gene TRBV30, with 8 bases lining up with TRBD1. Germline trimming cut 2 bases from V and 7 bases from J; bases unmatched to any gene: 7. There are 15 residues in the CDR3. Germline CDR1 GTSNPN, CDR2 SVGIG (reference sequence). In nucleotides, the CDR3 is TGTGCCTGGAGTTTCGGGACAGGCGGCAATTCACCCCTCCACTTT. Translating it yields CAWSFGTGGNSPLHF.

The CDR3 here is CASTKRVVGQGDEKLFF. For the CDR3, the DNA is TGTGCCAGTACCAAACGAGTCGTGGGACAGGGGGATGAAAAACTGTTTTTT. The J gene is TRBJ1-4, the V gene TRBV19, with 11 bases matching TRBD1. Losses at the gene ends were 7 bases for V and 6 bases for J; bases not matched to a gene: 13. Germline assignment: CDR1 LNHDA and CDR2 SQIVND (reference sequence). CDR3 length: 17 residues.

The genes are TRBV2 and TRBJ2-7; TRBD1 matches at 7 bases. The CDR3 is 15 amino acids. The V and J ends lost 5 bases and 0 bases, in that order; junction bases with no gene match: 7. Looked up from germline, CDR1 is SNHLY and CDR2 is FYNNEI. The CDR3 is CASSKIGGGSYEQYF. CDR3 nucleotides: TGTGCCAGCAGTAAGATAGGGGGCGGCTCCTACGAGCAGTACTTC.

The chain combines TRBV11-3 with TRBJ2-1; a weak D match, TRBD2 (5 bases). This CDR3 is built from 11 residues. V dropped 5 bases and J dropped 6 bases, with 5 bases sitting between them. Germline-derived CDR1 and CDR2 are SGHNT and YENEEA. The CDR3 DNA is TGTGCCAGCAGCCGGGGCAATGAGCAGTTCTTC. Its protein product is CASSRGNEQFF.

The chain carries TRBV28 and TRBJ2-5, with 8 bases matching TRBD1. V dropped 5 bases and J dropped 4; count of bases not matched to a gene: 15. Germline V gene sequence: CDR1 MDHEN, CDR2 SYDVKM. The CDR3 consists of 17 residues. The CDR3 DNA is TGTGCCAGCAGTGATGGACAGGGTGGGCCCGTCCGAGAGACCCAGTACTTC. Its protein is CASSDGQGGPVRETQYF.

In its sample, this clone was seen a few times. This chain joins TRBV27 and TRBJ1-4; 7 bases align to TRBD1. Germline CDR1 and CDR2: MNHEY and SMNVEV (reference sequence). The CDR3 has 13 amino acids. After removal of 8 bases from V and 4 bases from J, the junction contained 4 bases not matched to a gene. The CDR3 loop is CASADRFNEKLFF. For the CDR3, the DNA is TGTGCCAGCGCGGACAGGTTTAATGAAAAACTGTTTTTT.

The chain uses TRBV7-2 and TRBJ2-2, with a possible D match to TRBD1 (5 bases). In germline, CDR1 is SGHTA, CDR2 FQGNSA. Trimming left V 4 bases short and J 6 bases short, with 9 bases between. This CDR3 contains 13 residues. Here the CDR3 DNA reads TGTGCCAGCAGCTCGACAGTTGCCGGGGAGCTGTTTTTT. This sequence encodes CASSSTVAGELFF.

The V gene is TRBV4-3, the J gene TRBJ1-2, with D maybe TRBD1 (5 bases). The CDR3 is 14 residues long. V lost 6 bases, J lost 4 bases, and 15 bases lay in between. The germline V gene encodes CDR1 LGHNA and CDR2 YSLEER. CDR3 protein: CASRGGRDSYGYTF. In DNA, the CDR3 is TGCGCCAGCAGGGGGGGACGGGACTCCTATGGCTACACCTTC.

The chain is built from TRBV7-2 and TRBJ2-1; D gene unclear. The CDR3 length is 15 residues. CDR1 is SGHTA and CDR2 is FQGNSA in the germline V gene. V gave up 5 bases and J gave up 0 bases, with 11 bases separating them. This chain's CDR3 is CASSRSRSSYNEQFF. For the CDR3, the DNA is TGTGCCAGCAGCCGAAGTCGTAGCTCCTACAATGAGCAGTTCTTC.

V and J are TRBV4-3 and TRBJ2-7, with D maybe TRBD2 (7 bases). From germline, CDR1 is LGHNA and CDR2 YSLEER. Trimming shortened V by 1 base and J by 5 bases, and 15 bases separated the two germline ends. This CDR3 contains 15 residues. The CDR3 is CASSQGGGGIHEQYF. The CDR3 DNA follows: TGCGCCAGCAGCCAAGGAGGGGGAGGGATCCACGAGCAGTACTTC.

V is TRBV29-1 and J is TRBJ1-2; TRBD1 might be the D (6 bases). With 7 bases removed from V and 4 bases from J, the gap between germline ends came to 19 bases. From germline, CDR1 is SQVTM and CDR2 ANQGSEA. The length of the CDR3 is 14 residues. The CDR3 loop reads CSATEQGTLYGYTF. CDR3 in DNA: TGCAGCGCTACCGAACAGGGAACTCTCTATGGCTACACCTTC.

The chain uses TRBV19 and TRBJ1-5; a weak D match, TRBD1 (6 bases). The CDR3 has 15 residues. V lost 3 bases, J lost 3 bases, and 12 bases lay in between. Germline assignment: CDR1 LNHDA and CDR2 SQIVND (reference sequence). The CDR3 DNA sequence: TGTGCCAGTAGTATTGCGGACAGCCCCAATCAGCCCCAGCATTTT. It specifies CASSIADSPNQPQHF.

J is TRBJ2-3 and V is TRBV11-3; 11 bases line up with TRBD2. CDR1 and CDR2 (germline): SGHNT, YENEEA. Trimming cost V 2 bases and J 3 bases; bases outside gene matches: 4. The CDR3 covers 16 residues. Here the CDR3 reads CASSLLAGGPTDTQYF. CDR3 sequence (DNA): TGTGCCAGCAGCTTACTAGCGGGGGGCCCTACAGATACGCAGTATTTT.

The chain combines TRBV6-6 with TRBJ2-5, with a possible D match to TRBD1 (6 bases). The CDR3 consists of 14 residues. V lost 4 bases and J lost 1, with 10 bases in between. Germline V gene sequence: CDR1 MNHNY, CDR2 SVGAGI (reference sequence). Here the CDR3 DNA reads TGTGCCAGCAGTTCGATCAGGGGCCAAGAGACCCAGTACTTC. Encoded protein: CASSSIRGQETQYF.